The TCR beta chain described here comes from a study of monozygotic twins with inflammatory bowel disease. A note on this clonotype: Antigen unknown.

Every single donor had a roughly 2.7 ml blood sample drawn. TCRdb re-called the 5' RACE reads; every CDR3 protein appears as one record, without DNA. The listing records roughly 140,000 distinct CDR3 sequences. The study's findings and limits: Distinction of different T cell subtypes was not possible. In these data, no single strong IBD-associated signal or clonotype received support.

The material sequenced was blood. The sequence was obtained from a human donor with ulcerative colitis or Crohn's disease, or a healthy co-twin of an affected twin (not recorded which).

The CDR3 region is CASSLGGGVQPQHF. The chain carries TRBV12-3 or TRBV12-4 and TRBJ1-5; the TCRdb call, TRBD1, lacks DNA for checking. The CDR3 spans 14 residues.